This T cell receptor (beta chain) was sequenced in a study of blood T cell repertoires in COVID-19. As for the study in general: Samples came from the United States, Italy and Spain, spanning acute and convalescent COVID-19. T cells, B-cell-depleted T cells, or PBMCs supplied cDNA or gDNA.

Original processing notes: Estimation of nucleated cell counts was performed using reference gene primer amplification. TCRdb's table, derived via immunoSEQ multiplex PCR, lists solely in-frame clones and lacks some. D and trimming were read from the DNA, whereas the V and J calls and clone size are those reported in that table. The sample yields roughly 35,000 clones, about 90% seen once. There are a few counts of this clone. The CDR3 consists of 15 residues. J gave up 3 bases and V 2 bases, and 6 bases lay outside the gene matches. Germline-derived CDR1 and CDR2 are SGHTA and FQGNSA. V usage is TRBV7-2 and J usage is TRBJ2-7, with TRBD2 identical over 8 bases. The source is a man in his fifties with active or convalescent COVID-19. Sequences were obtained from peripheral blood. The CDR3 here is CASSLQSGSIYEQYF. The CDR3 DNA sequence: TGTGCCAGCAGCTTACAGAGCGGGAGTATCTACGAGCAGTACTTC. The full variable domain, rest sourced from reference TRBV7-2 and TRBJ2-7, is GAGVSQSPSNKVTEKGKDVELRCDPISGHTALYWYRQSLGQGLEFLIYFQGNSAPDKSGLPSDRFSAERTGGSVSTLTIQRTQQEDSAVYLCASSLQSGSIYEQYFGPGTRLTVT.